A selection of T cell receptor beta chains follows, all from one sample in a study of shared clonotypes between healthy human individuals. Method: immunoSEQ multiplex PCR; TCRdb's copy keeps in-frame clones and lacks some. The sample yields about 2,500,000 clones, around nine tenths seen once. Sample: naive CD4+ T cells sorted from blood. These TCRs come from a young man in good health. Both conserved end residues are part of each CDR3. A D gene is named only where the DNA matches it firmly. Size is omitted from some rows. Given values are once, few, many or a class for expanded clones.

v_call,clone_size,j_call,d_call,cdr3_nt,cdr3_aa
TRBV9,-,TRBJ2-1,-,TGTGCCAGGGGGACTTCATACAATGAGCAGTTCTTC,CARGTSYNEQFF
TRBV19,once,TRBJ2-1,TRBD1,TGTGCCAGTAGGAGGGACAGGGCAACCTACAATGAGCAGTTCTTC,CASRRDRATYNEQFF
TRBV30,-,TRBJ2-2,TRBD2,TGTGCCTGGAGTGTCGGGGGGACGAACACCGGGGAGCTGTTTTTT,CAWSVGGTNTGELFF
TRBV28,once,TRBJ1-5,-,TGTGCCAGCAGTTTCCGGGGTCGGGGCAATCAGCCCCAGCATTTT,CASSFRGRGNQPQHF
TRBV2,-,TRBJ2-5,-,TGTGCCAGCAGTCCCCTCCCCGGGATGGGAGAGACCCAGTACTTC,CASSPLPGMGETQYF
TRBV5-6,-,TRBJ2-7,-,TGTGCCAGCAGCCGTCCCCGGGGGCGACTAAGCGAGCAGTACTTC,CASSRPRGRLSEQYF
TRBV28,-,TRBJ1-5,TRBD1,TGTGCCAGCAGTTTCGTGCGTCGGGACAGTAGCAATCAGCCCCAGCATTTT,CASSFVRRDSSNQPQHF
TRBV10-1,-,TRBJ2-7,-,TGCGCCAGCAGTGAGTCGCTATCTTACGAGCAGTACTTC,CASSESLSYEQYF
TRBV29-1,once,TRBJ1-2,-,TGCAGCGGCTTATTGGGGGGAGATGGCTACACCTTC,CSGLLGGDGYTF
TRBV19,few,TRBJ1-5,-,TGTGCCAGTAGTACGGCCTTCAATAGCAATCAGCCCCAGCATTTT,CASSTAFNSNQPQHF
TRBV11-2,-,TRBJ1-4,TRBD1,TGTGCCAGCAGTGTACAGGGGGCGTATGGTGAAAAACTGTTTTTT,CASSVQGAYGEKLFF
TRBV7-9,-,TRBJ2-1,TRBD2,TGTGCCAGCGGATCAGCAGGGACTAGCGGGAGAATCGGGGATGAGCAGTTCTTC,CASGSAGTSGRIGDEQFF
TRBV7-2,once,TRBJ2-4,TRBD1,TGTGCCAGCAGGCTACAGGGGGACAAAAACATTCAGTACTTC,CASRLQGDKNIQYF
TRBV25-1,-,TRBJ2-2,-,TGTGCCAGCAGCCTAGGAGTTAAAACCGCCGGGGAGCTGTTTTTT,CASSLGVKTAGELFF
TRBV18,-,TRBJ1-3,-,TGTGCCAGCTCACCACCGGTCGGGGGGCATATTGGAAACACCATATATTTT,CASSPPVGGHIGNTIYF
TRBV9,once,TRBJ2-7,-,TGTGCCAGCAGCGTACGAGACCCCTCCTACGAGCAGTACTTC,CASSVRDPSYEQYF
TRBV5-1,once,TRBJ2-3,TRBD2,TGCGCCAGCAGCTTGGCAGCGGGGAGTACTAGCACAGATACGCAGTATTTT,CASSLAAGSTSTDTQYF
TRBV29-1,-,TRBJ1-5,TRBD1,TGCAGCGCTGCAGGGGGGGAAAACAATCAGCCCCAGCATTTT,CSAAGGENNQPQHF
TRBV5-1,-,TRBJ1-1,-,TGCGCCAGCAGCTTGGTTCCGGGGATAATTAACACTGAAGCTTTCTTT,CASSLVPGIINTEAFF
TRBV11-3,once,TRBJ2-7,TRBD1,TGTGCCAGCAGCAAAGGGACAGGTCCCTACGAGCAGTACTTC,CASSKGTGPYEQYF
TRBV2,-,TRBJ1-1,-,TGTGCCAGCAGTCCCAACTTAGAAGCTTTCTTT,CASSPNLEAFF
TRBV6-5,-,TRBJ2-7,TRBD2,TGTGCCAGCAGTTCTGGACTAGCGGGATATCTGTACTTC,CASSSGLAGYLYF
TRBV10-3,-,TRBJ2-2,TRBD1,TGTGCCATCAGGGGACAGGGGGCCTTAACCGGGGAGCTGTTTTTT,CAIRGQGALTGELFF
TRBV9,-,TRBJ1-1,-,TGTGCCAGCAGCGTTTCCACCCACGACAACACTGAAGCTTTCTTT,CASSVSTHDNTEAFF
TRBV2,-,TRBJ2-2,-,TGTGCCAGCAGCCCATCCCCAGGGTTTCGGGGCACCGGGGAGCTGTTTTTT,CASSPSPGFRGTGELFF
TRBV7-9,-,TRBJ2-7,-,TGTGCCAGCGAGGGATTACCATCCTACGAGCAGTACTTC,CASEGLPSYEQYF
TRBV4-1,-,TRBJ1-4,-,TGCGCCAGCAGCCAAGGCCGGGCAGTTTGGGAAAAACTGTTTTTT,CASSQGRAVWEKLFF
TRBV6-1,-,TRBJ1-5,TRBD1,TGTGCCAGCGGGACAGGGGGTGGACAGCCCCAGCATTTT,CASGTGGGQPQHF
TRBV6-5,once,TRBJ2-7,TRBD1,TGTGCCAGCAGGTCCCCGGGACAGGATTACGAGCAGTACTTC,CASRSPGQDYEQYF
TRBV5-1,few,TRBJ1-1,-,TGCGCCAGCAGCTTGGGGGGTCCGAACACTGAAGCTTTCTTT,CASSLGGPNTEAFF
TRBV18,-,TRBJ2-5,-,TGTGCCAGCTCCCCGGGGGCGTTGGTGGAGACCCAGTACTTC,CASSPGALVETQYF
TRBV7-9,-,TRBJ2-1,TRBD2,TGTGCCAGCAGCGTGGGGACTAGCGGGGGGAAGAACAATGAGCAGTTCTTC,CASSVGTSGGKNNEQFF
TRBV7-9,-,TRBJ1-2,-,TGTGCCAGCAGCTTAGGGGGTTACACCGAACTACACTATGGCTACACCTTC,CASSLGGYTELHYGYTF
TRBV19,-,TRBJ2-2,-,TGTGCCGGCGGGCCGGGCGAGTTGTCGTCCGGGGAGCTGTTTTTT,CAGGPGELSSGELFF
TRBV30,-,TRBJ2-3,TRBD2,TGTGCCTGGAGGTATAGTTGGGCTAGCGGAGGAGCAGATACGCAGTATTTT,CAWRYSWASGGADTQYF
TRBV6-5,-,TRBJ2-7,TRBD1,TGTGCCAGCAGTCGGACAGGGGGCGGGTACGAGCAGTACTTC,CASSRTGGGYEQYF
TRBV7-9,-,TRBJ2-1,-,TGTGCCAGCAGCTACCCGACCCTGACTGGGCAGTTCTTC,CASSYPTLTGQFF
TRBV19,-,TRBJ1-4,-,TGTGCCAGTACCGTGGGACTTGCAACTAATGAAAAACTGTTTTTT,CASTVGLATNEKLFF
TRBV10-1,-,TRBJ1-2,-,TGCGCCAGCAAGGCGGGCCGGGACTATGGCTACACCTTC,CASKAGRDYGYTF
TRBV5-4,-,TRBJ2-5,-,TGTGCCAGCAGCTTTGGGATCCAAGAGACCCAGTACTTC,CASSFGIQETQYF
TRBV7-3,-,TRBJ2-3,TRBD1,TGTGCCAGCAGCCCCGGGACAGTCACAGATACGCAGTATTTT,CASSPGTVTDTQYF
TRBV6-1,-,TRBJ2-1,-,TGTGCCAGCAGAGGGACGAGCAATGAGCAGTTCTTC,CASRGTSNEQFF
TRBV6-5,few,TRBJ1-5,-,TGTGCCAGCAGTTACTCGACAGTTCAGCCCCAGCATTTT,CASSYSTVQPQHF
TRBV5-1,-,TRBJ1-1,-,TGCGCCAGCAGCTCCGGCGATATGAACACTGAAGCTTTCTTT,CASSSGDMNTEAFF
TRBV5-6,once,TRBJ2-7,TRBD2,TGTGCCAGCAGCTTGTTCGGGACTAGCGGCAGCCATTTCTACGAGCAGTACTTC,CASSLFGTSGSHFYEQYF
TRBV6-1,-,TRBJ1-2,TRBD1,TGTGCCAGCAGTGCTGGAGAGACAGGGGCGTATGGCTACACCTTC,CASSAGETGAYGYTF
TRBV5-5,-,TRBJ1-4,TRBD1,TGTGCCAGCAGCTTCGTCCCGGGACAGGATCGGGTGGGAAAACTGTTTTTT,CASSFVPGQDRVGKLFF
TRBV10-3,-,TRBJ2-2,TRBD2,TGTGCCATCAGTGACCCGGGACTAGCGCAACTCCCGAACACCGGGGAGCTGTTTTTT,CAISDPGLAQLPNTGELFF
TRBV5-1,-,TRBJ2-5,-,TGCGCCAGCAGCTTGGCCCCGACAGCGACTCAAGAGACCCAGTACTTC,CASSLAPTATQETQYF
TRBV5-4,-,TRBJ1-1,TRBD1,TGTGCCAGCAGCCTGACAGGGGGCGAGGCTGAAGCTTTCTTT,CASSLTGGEAEAFF
TRBV9,-,TRBJ1-2,TRBD1,TGTGCCAGCAGCGTGGGGACAGGGGAGTTCTATGGCTACACCTTC,CASSVGTGEFYGYTF
TRBV7-2,-,TRBJ1-2,TRBD1,TGTGCCAGCAGTCCAGGGGGGACAGGGATCGCCTATGGCTACACCTTC,CASSPGGTGIAYGYTF
TRBV5-4,-,TRBJ2-5,TRBD2,TGTGCCAGCAGCTCGGGACTAGCGGCCGAAGAGACCCAGTACTTC,CASSSGLAAEETQYF
TRBV2,-,TRBJ2-7,TRBD2,TGTGCCAGCATTATTGCGGGAGCCTACGAGCAGTACTTC,CASIIAGAYEQYF
TRBV5-1,-,TRBJ2-7,TRBD1,TGCGCCAGCAGCTTGCGCCCGGACAGGGCCAAAAACGAGCAGTACTTC,CASSLRPDRAKNEQYF